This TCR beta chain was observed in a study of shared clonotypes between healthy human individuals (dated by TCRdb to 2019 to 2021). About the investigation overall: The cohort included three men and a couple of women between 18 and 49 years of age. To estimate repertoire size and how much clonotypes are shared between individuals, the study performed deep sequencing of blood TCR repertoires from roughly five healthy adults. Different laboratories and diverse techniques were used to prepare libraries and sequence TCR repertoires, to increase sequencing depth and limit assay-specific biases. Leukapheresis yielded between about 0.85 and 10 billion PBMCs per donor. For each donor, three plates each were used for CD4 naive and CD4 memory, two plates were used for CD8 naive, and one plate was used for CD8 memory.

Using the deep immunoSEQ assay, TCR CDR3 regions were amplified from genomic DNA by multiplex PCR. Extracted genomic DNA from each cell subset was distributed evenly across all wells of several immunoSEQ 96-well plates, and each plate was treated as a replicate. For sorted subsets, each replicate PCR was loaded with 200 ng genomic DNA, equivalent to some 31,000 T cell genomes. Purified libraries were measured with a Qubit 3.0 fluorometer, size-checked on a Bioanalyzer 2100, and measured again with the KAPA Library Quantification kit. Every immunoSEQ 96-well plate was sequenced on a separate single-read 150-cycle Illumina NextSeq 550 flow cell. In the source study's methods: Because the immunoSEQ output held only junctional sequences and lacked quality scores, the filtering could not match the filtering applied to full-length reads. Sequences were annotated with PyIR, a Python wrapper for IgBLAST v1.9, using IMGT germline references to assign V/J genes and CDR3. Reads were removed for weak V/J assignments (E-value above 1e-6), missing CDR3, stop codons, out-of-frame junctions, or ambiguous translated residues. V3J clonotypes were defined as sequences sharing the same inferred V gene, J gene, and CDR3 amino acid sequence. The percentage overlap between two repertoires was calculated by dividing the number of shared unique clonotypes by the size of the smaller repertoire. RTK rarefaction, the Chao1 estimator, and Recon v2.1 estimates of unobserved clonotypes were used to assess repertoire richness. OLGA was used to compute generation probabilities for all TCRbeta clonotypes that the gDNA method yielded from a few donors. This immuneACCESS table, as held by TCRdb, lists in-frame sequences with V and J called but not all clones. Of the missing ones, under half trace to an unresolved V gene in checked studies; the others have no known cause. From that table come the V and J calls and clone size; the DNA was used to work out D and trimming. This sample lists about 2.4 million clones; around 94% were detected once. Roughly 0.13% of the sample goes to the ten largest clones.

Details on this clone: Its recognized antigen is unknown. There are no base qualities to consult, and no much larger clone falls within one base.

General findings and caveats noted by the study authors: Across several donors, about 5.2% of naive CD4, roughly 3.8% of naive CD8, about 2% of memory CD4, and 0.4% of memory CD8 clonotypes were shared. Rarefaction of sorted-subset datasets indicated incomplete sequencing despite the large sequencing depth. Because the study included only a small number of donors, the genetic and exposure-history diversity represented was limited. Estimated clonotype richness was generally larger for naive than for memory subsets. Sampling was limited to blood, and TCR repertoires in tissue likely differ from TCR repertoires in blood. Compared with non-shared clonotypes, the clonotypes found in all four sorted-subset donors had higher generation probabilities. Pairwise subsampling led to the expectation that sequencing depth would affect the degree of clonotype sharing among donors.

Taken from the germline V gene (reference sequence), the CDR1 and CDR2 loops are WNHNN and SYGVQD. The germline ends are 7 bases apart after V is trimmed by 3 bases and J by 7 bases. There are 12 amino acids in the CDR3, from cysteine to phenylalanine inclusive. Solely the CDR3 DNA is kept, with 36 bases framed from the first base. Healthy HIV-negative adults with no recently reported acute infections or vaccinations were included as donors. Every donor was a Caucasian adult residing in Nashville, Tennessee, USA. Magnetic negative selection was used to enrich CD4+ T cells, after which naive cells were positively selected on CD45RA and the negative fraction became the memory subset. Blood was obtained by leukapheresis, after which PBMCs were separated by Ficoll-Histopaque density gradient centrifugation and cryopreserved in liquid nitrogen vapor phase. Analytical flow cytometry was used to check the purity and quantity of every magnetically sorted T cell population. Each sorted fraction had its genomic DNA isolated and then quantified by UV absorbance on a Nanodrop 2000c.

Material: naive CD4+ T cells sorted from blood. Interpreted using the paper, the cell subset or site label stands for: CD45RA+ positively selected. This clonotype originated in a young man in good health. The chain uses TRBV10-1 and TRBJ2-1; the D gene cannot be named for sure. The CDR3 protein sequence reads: CASSERANEQFF. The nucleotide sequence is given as TGCGCCAGCAGTGAAAGGGCGAATGAGCAGTTCTTC.